The source of this TCR beta chain is a study of cytomegalovirus exposure and HLA in healthy donors. Germline-derived CDR1 and CDR2 are MDHEN and SYDVKM. V dropped 5 bases and J dropped 8; count of bases not matched to a gene: 23. This CDR3 is built from 19 residues. The sample holds a few counts of this clone. The PCR was carried out with 60 Vbeta primers and 13 Jbeta primers. Profiled with immunoSEQ multiplex PCR; TCRdb holds only in-frame clones, not every one. The sample includes 200,000 or so clones, approximately 80% of them seen just once. The receptor was isolated from a woman between 18 and 30 years old in good health and CMV-seropositive. The sample consisted of PBMCs. The chain combines TRBV28 with TRBJ2-1; TRBD1 aligns across 8 bases. The CDR3 loop reads CASSHRGPVGQGAVDEQFF. As DNA, the CDR3 is TGTGCCAGCAGTCACCGGGGGCCCGTCGGGCAGGGGGCGGTTGATGAGCAGTTCTTC.